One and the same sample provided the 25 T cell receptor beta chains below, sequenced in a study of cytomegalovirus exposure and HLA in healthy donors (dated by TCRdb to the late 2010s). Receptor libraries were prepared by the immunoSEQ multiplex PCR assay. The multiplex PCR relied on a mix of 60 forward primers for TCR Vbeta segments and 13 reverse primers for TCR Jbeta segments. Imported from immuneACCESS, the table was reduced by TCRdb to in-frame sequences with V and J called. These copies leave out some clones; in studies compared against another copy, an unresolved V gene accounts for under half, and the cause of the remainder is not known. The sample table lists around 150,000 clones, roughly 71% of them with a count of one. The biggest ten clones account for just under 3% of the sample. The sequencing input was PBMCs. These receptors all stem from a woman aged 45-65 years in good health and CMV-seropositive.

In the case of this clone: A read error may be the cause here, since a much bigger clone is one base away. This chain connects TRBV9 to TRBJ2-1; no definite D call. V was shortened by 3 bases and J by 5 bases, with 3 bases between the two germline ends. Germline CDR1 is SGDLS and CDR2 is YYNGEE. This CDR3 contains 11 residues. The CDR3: CASSADNEQFF. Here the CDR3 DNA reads TGTGCCAGCAGCGCAGACAATGAGCAGTTCTTC.

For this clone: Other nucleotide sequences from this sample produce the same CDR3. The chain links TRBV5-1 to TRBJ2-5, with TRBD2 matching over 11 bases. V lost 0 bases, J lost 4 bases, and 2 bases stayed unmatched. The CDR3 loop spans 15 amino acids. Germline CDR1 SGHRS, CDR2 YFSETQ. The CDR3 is CASSLGLAGGETQYF. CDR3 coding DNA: TGCGCCAGCAGCTTGGGGCTAGCGGGGGGAGAGACCCAGTACTTC.

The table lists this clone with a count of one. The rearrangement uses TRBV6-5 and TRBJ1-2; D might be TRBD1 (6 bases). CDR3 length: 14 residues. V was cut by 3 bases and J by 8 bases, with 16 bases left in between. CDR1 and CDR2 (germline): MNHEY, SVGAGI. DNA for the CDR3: TGTGCCAGCAGTTATTCCCCAGGGACACGGGGCTACACCTTC. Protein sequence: CASSYSPGTRGYTF.

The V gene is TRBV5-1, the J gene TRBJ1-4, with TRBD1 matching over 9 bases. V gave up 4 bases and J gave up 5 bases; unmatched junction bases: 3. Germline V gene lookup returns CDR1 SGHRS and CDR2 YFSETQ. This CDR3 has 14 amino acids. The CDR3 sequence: CASSQGQGNEKLFF. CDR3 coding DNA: TGCGCCAGCAGCCAAGGACAGGGGAATGAAAAACTGTTTTTT.

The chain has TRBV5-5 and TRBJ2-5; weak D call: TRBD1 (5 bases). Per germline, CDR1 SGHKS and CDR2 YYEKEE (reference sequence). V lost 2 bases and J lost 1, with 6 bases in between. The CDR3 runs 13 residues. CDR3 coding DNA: TGTGCCAGCAGCTTAAGGGGCCAAGAGACCCAGTACTTC. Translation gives CASSLRGQETQYF.

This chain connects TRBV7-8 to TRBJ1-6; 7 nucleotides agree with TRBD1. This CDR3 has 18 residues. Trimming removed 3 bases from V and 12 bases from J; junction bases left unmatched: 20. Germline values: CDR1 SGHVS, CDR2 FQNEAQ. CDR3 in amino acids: CASSFSQGGTEVRLPLHF. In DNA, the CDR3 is TGTGCCAGCAGCTTCAGTCAAGGGGGGACAGAGGTACGTTTACCCCTCCACTTT.

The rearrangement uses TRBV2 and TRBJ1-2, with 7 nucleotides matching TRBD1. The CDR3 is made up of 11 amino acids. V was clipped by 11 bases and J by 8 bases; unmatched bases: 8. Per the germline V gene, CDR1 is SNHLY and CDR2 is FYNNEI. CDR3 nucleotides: TGTGCCGCAAGGGACAGAAACGGCTACACCTTC. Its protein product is CAARDRNGYTF.

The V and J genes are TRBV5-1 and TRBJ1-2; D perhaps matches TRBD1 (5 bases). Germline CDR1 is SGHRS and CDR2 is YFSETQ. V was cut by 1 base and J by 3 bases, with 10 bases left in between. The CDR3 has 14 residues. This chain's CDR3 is CASSLQGSDYGYTF. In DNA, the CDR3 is TGCGCCAGCAGCTTGCAGGGATCGGACTATGGCTACACCTTC.

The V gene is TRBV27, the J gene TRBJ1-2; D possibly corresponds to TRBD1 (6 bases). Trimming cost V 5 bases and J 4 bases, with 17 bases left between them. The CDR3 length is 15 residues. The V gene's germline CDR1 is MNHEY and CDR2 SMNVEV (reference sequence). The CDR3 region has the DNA TGTGCCAGCAGTCACAAAACAGGGAACGTCTATGGCTACACCTTC. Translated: CASSHKTGNVYGYTF.

CDR3 residues: CASSEWAPANEKLFF. In DNA, the CDR3 is TGTGCCAGCAGTGAATGGGCGCCGGCTAATGAAAAACTGTTTTTT. This chain uses TRBV6-1 with TRBJ1-4; D call uncertain. Germline V gives CDR1 MNHNS, CDR2 SASEGT. This CDR3 has 15 amino acids. Trimming shortened V by 2 bases and J by 3 bases, and 10 bases separated the two germline ends.

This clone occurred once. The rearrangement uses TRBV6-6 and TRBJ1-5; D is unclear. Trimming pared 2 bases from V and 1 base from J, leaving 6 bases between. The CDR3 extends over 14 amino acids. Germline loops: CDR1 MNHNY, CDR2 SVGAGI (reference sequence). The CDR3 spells CASSYGPSNQPQHF. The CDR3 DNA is TGTGCCAGCAGTTACGGGCCCAGCAATCAGCCCCAGCATTTT.

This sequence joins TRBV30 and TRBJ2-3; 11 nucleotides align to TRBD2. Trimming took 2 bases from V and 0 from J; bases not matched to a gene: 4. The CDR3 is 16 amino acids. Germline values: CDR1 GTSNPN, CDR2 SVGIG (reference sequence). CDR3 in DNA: TGTGCCTGGAGTCCCGGGACTAGCGGAAGCACAGATACGCAGTATTTT. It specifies CAWSPGTSGSTDTQYF.

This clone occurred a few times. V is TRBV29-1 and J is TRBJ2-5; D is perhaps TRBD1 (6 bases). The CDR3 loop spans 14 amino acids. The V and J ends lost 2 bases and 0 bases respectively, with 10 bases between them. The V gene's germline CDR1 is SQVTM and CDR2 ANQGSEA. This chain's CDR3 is CSVEWWDNQETQYF. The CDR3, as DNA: TGCAGCGTTGAATGGTGGGACAACCAAGAGACCCAGTACTTC.

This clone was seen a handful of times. The CDR3 loop reads CASSHAADGGYTF. The CDR3 nucleotides are TGTGCCAGTAGTCACGCAGCGGACGGGGGCTACACCTTC. The chain joins TRBV19 to TRBJ1-2; D gene ambiguous. Trimming pared 5 bases from V and 8 bases from J, leaving 15 bases between. There are 13 residues in the CDR3. Germline V lookup: CDR1 LNHDA, CDR2 SQIVND (reference sequence).

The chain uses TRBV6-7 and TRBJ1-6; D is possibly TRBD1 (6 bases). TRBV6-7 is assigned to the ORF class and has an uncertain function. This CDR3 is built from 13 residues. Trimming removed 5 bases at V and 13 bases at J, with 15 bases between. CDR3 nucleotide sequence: TGTGCCAGCAGTCCGGGACATCGGGTCCCCCTCCACTTT. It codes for CASSPGHRVPLHF.

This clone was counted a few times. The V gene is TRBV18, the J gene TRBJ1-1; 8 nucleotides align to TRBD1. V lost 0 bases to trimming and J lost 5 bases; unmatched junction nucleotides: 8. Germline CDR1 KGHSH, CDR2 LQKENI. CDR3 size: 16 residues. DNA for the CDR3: TGTGCCAGCTCACCACCGACCAGGGGGCTTGGGACTGAAGCTTTCTTT. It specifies CASSPPTRGLGTEAFF. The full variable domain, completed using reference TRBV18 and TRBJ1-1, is NAGVMQNPRHLVRRRGQEARLRCSPMKGHSHVYWYRQLPEEGLKFMVYLQKENIIDESGMPKERFSAEFPKEGPSILRIQQVVRGDSAAYFCASSPPTRGLGTEAFFGQGTRLTVV.

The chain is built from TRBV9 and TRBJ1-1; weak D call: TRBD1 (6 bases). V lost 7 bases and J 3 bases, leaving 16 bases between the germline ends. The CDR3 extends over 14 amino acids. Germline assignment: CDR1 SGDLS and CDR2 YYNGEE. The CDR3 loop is CASGRGLGDTEAFF. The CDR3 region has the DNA TGTGCCAGCGGCAGGGGCCTGGGGGACACTGAAGCTTTCTTT. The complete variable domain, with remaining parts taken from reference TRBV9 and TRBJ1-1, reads DSGVTQTPKHLITATGQRVTLRCSPRSGDLSVYWYQQSLDQGLQFLIQYYNGEERAKGNILERFSAQQFPDLHSELNLSSLELGDSALYFCASGRGLGDTEAFFGQGTRLTVV.

In DNA form, the CDR3 reads TGTGCCAGTAGTATCAATAGGGGATCTGGGGCCAACGTCCTGACTTTC. The encoded protein is CASSINRGSGANVLTF. V is TRBV19 and J is TRBJ2-6; a weak D match, TRBD1 (5 bases). Between the trimmed V and J ends, which lost 3 bases and 1 base, there was a span of 10 bases. The CDR3 runs to 16 residues. The V gene's germline CDR1 is LNHDA and CDR2 SQIVND (reference sequence).

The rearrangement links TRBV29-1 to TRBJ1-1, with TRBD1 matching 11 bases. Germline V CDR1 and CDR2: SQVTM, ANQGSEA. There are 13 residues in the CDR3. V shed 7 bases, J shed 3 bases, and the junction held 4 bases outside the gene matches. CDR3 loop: CSGAGQGDTEAFF. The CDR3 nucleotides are TGCAGCGGAGCGGGACAGGGGGACACTGAAGCTTTCTTT.

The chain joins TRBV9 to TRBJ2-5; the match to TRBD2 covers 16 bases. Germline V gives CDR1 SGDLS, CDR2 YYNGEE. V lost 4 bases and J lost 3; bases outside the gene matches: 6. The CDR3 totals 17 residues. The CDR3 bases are TGTGCCAGCAGCAAGGGGACTAGCGGGGGGGCAGAAGAGACCCAGTACTTC. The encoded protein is CASSKGTSGGAEETQYF.

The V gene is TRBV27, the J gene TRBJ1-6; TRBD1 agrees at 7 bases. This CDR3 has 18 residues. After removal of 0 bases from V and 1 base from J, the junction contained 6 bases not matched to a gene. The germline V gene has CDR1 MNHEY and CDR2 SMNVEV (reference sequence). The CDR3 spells CASSLSVGQRSYNSPLHF. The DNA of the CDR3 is TGTGCCAGCAGTTTATCGGTGGGACAGAGGTCCTATAATTCACCCCTCCACTTT.

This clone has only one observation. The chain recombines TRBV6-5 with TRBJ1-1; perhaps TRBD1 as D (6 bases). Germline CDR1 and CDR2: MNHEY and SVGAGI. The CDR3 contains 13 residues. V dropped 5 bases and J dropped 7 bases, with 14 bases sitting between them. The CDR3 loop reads CASSRDNYLEAFF. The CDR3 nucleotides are TGTGCCAGCAGTCGGGACAACTACCTTGAAGCTTTCTTT.

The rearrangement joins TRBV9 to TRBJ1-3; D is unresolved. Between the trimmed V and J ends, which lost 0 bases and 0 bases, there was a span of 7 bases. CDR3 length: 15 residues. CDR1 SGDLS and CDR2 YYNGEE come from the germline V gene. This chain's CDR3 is CASSVGAVSGNTIYF. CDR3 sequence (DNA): TGTGCCAGCAGCGTAGGGGCCGTCTCTGGAAACACCATATATTTT.

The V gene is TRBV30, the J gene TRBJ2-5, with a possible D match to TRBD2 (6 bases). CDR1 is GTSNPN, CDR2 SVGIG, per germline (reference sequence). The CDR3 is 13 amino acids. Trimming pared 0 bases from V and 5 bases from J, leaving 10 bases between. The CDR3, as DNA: TGTGCCTGGAGTGTACTTAGCGGTGAGACCCAGTACTTC. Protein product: CAWSVLSGETQYF.

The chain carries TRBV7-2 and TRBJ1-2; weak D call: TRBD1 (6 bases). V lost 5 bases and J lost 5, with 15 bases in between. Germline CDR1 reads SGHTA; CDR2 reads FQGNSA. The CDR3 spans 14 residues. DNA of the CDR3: TGTGCCAGCAGCCCAGGACAGCAAGTATATGGCTACACCTTC. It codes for CASSPGQQVYGYTF.